This TCR beta chain was sequenced during a study of blood T cell repertoires in COVID-19. The wider study: The samples span acute and convalescent COVID-19 from the United States, Italy and Spain. PBMCs, B-cell-depleted T cells, or T cells provided the cDNA or gDNA that made up the material.

The CDR3 contains 14 residues. V shed 5 bases, J shed 2 bases, and the junction held 4 bases outside the gene matches. CDR1 LNHDA and CDR2 SQIVND come from the germline V gene (reference sequence). As handled by the study authors: Estimation of nucleated cell counts was performed using reference gene primer amplification. This table comes from immunoSEQ multiplex PCR, and its TCRdb copy is limited to in-frame clones, with some not included. V and J calls and clone size come straight from that table; D and trimming were deduced from the DNA. The sample records about 100,000 clones, approximately 80% being singletons.

The sample comprised peripheral blood. This receptor was identified in a man aged 50-60 years with active or convalescent COVID-19. The rearrangement uses TRBV19 and TRBJ1-2, with 8 bases identical to TRBD1. This CDR3 reads CASSPQGGNYGYTF. CDR3 sequence (DNA): TGTGCCAGTAGTCCACAGGGGGGGAACTATGGCTACACCTTC.